This T cell receptor beta chain was identified in a study of blood T cell repertoires in COVID-19. At the level of the study: The study drew acute and convalescent COVID-19 samples from the United States, Italy and Spain.

The repertoire was sequenced with immunoSEQ multiplex PCR; TCRdb's copy has only in-frame clones and lacks some. The sample holds about 250,000 clones, more than 75% seen once. Individuals drawn from under 30 US areas were about 18 to 95 years old. This clone is a singleton in its sample. V gave up 2 bases and J gave up 1 base, with 12 bases separating them. The CDR3 covers 15 residues. CDR1 and CDR2 from the germline V gene are LGHNA and YNFKEQ. This receptor was obtained from a man aged 40-49 years who had recovered from COVID-19. Sequenced material: PBMCs or T cells enriched from blood (not recorded which). The chain is built from TRBV4-2 and TRBJ2-7, with TRBD2 as a possible D gene (5 bases). Here the CDR3 reads CASSQSEGLSYEQYF. The CDR3 region has the DNA TGTGCCAGCAGCCAATCCGAGGGCCTTTCCTACGAGCAGTACTTC.